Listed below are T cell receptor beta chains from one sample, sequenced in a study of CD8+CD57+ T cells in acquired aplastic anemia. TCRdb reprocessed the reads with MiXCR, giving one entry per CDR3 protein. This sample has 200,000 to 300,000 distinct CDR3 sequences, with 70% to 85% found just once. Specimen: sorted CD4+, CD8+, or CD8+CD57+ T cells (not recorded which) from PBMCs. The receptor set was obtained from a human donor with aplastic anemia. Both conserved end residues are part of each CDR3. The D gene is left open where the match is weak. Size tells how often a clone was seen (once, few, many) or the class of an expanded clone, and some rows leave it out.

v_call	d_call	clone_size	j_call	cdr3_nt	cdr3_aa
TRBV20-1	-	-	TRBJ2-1	TGCAGCGTTAGAGGCCGGAGGGGCGGTGAGCAGTTCTTC	CSVRGRRGGEQFF
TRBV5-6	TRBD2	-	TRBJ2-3	TGTGCCAGCAGCCTCTTTAGCGGGGATCACACAGATACGCAGTATTTT	CASSLFSGDHTDTQYF
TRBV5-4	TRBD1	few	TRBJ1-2	TGTGCCAGCAGCTTGGACAGGGGTAGCGGCTACACCTTC	CASSLDRGSGYTF
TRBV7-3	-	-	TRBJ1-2	TGTGCCAGCAGCGGGCATGGGGGCGGTGCCGACACCTTC	CASSGHGGGADTF
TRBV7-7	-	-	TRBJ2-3	TGTGCCAGCAGCTACACGGGGAACACCGGGGAGCTGTATTATTTT	CASSYTGNTGELYYF
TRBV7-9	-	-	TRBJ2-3	TGTGCCAGCAGCCCCTTGGCGGTGGAAGAGACCCAGACGCAGTATTTT	CASSPLAVEETQTQYF
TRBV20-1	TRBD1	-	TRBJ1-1	TGCAGTGCTAGAGGGCCAGGGGGGACTGAAGCTTTCTTT	CSARGPGGTEAFF
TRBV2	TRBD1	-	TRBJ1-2	TGTGCCAGCAGTGAAGGGGGACAGAGCTATGGCTACACCTTC	CASSEGGQSYGYTF
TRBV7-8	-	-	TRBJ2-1	TGCGCCAGCAGCTTCTCTGGAGTCCTTGAGCAGTTCTTC	CASSFSGVLEQFF
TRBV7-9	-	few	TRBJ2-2	TGTGCCAGCAGCTTTGTTCAACCGACCGGGGAGCTGTTT	CASSFVQPTGELF
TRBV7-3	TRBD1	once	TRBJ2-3	TGTGCCAGCGCGAGAGGGGGCACAGCTATGCAGTATTTT	CASARGGTAMQYF
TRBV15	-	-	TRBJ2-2	TGTGCCAGCAGCGGAAGGTTCGACACCGGGGCGCTGTTTTTT	CASSGRFDTGALFF
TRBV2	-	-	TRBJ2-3	TGTGCCAGCAGGGTAGGGTCAGATGCGAAGTATTTT	CASRVGSDAKYF
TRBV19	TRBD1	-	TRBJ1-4	TGTGCCAGCAGCGCAGCCCAGGGGGGCGACAATAATGAAAAACTGTTTTTT	CASSAAQGGDNNEKLFF
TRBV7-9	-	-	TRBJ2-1	TGTGCCAGCAGCTTAGCGCGATTGACCTCCGAGGAGCTGTTCTTC	CASSLARLTSEELFF
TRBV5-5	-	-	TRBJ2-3	TGTGCCAGCAGCTTAGATATCCAAGCAGGGGAAGGTCGGTGTACGCAGTATTTT	CASSLDIQAGEGRCTQYF
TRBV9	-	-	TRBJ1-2	TGTGCCAGCAGCGCGACAGCTAACTATGGCTACACCTTC	CASSATANYGYTF
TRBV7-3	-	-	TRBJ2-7	TGTGCCAGCAGCGGCGGGACGAAGGAGCAGTACTTC	CASSGGTKEQYF
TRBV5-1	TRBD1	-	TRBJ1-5	TGCGCCAGCAGCTTGGGACAGGGGGGACAGATGGGTCAGCCCCAGCATTTT	CASSLGQGGQMGQPQHF
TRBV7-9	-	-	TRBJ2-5	TGTGCCAGCAGCTTAGAAAGAAGCACGAGGGGCGATGAGTACTTC	CASSLERSTRGDEYF
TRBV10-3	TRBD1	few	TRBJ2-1	TGTGCCATCAGTCGGACAGGGGCTACAAATGAGCAGTTCTTC	CAISRTGATNEQFF
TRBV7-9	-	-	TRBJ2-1	TGCGCCAGCAGCCTAGCAGGACAGAATGAGCAGTTCTTC	CASSLAGQNEQFF
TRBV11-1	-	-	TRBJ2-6	TGTGCCAGCAGCTTAGAGGTTAGCGACGGGGCCAACGTCCTGACTTTC	CASSLEVSDGANVLTF
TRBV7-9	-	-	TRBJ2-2	TGTGCCAGCAGGTTCACAGGAGGGGGCTACGAGCAGCAGTTTTTT	CASRFTGGGYEQQFF
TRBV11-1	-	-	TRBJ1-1	TGTGCCAGCGGCGTAACTCCCACCGTCTTGAACACTGAAGCTTTCTTT	CASGVTPTVLNTEAFF
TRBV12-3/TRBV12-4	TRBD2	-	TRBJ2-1	TGTGCCAGCAGGCCGGGGGGGGAAACCTACAATGAGCAGTTCTTC	CASRPGGETYNEQFF
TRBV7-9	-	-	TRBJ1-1	TGTGCCAGCAGCTTACAGACAAGCGGCACTGCAATTTTCTTT	CASSLQTSGTAIFF
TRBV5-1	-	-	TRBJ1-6	TGCGCCAGCAGCTTGATTCAGGGTGTGCCCCTCCACTTT	CASSLIQGVPLHF
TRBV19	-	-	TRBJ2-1	TGTAGCAGTAGTATCGCGAACGGCTCCTACAATGAGCAGTTCTTC	CSSSIANGSYNEQFF
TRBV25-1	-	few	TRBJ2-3	TGTGCCAGCAGTAGAACGACAGGGAGGATCACAGATACGCAGTATTTT	CASSRTTGRITDTQYF
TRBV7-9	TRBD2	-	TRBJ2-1	TGTGCCAGCAGCTTTTCTAGCGGGGTATGCAATGAGCAGTTCTTC	CASSFSSGVCNEQFF
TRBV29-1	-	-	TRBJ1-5	TGCAGCGTTGAAGTTGTTGCGATTAGGGCGGCTCAGCCCCAGCATTTT	CSVEVVAIRAAQPQHF
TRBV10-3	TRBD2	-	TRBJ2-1	TGTGCCATCAGTGAGTCAGTAGCGGGAGCGGGTGAGCAGTTCTTC	CAISESVAGAGEQFF
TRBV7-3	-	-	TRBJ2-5	TGTGCCTACGGGGTTCCGGCGTACCAAGAGACCCAGTACTTC	CAYGVPAYQETQYF
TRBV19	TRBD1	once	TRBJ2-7	TGTGCCAGTAAGGGGACAGGGGACAATTACGAGCAGTACTTC	CASKGTGDNYEQYF
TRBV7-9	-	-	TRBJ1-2	TGTGCCAGCAGCTTGCAGGGTTTCGGAAACACCTTC	CASSLQGFGNTF
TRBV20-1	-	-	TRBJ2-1	TGCAGTGCCAGCTCCTGGGCGGATGAGCAGTTCTTC	CSASSWADEQFF
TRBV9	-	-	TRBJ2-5	TGTGCCAGCAGCGATCAAGAGACCCAGTACTTC	CASSDQETQYF
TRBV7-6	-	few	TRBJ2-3	TGTGCCAGCAGCTTAGCGGGTAGCTACGAGACCAACTATTTT	CASSLAGSYETNYF
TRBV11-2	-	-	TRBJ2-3	TGTGCCAGCAGCTTAGATCGAGCTGGCAATACGGAGTCTTTT	CASSLDRAGNTESF
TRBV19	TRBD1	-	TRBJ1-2	TGTGCCAGTAGTCTCGGGCAGGGGGCAAACTATGGCTACACCTTC	CASSLGQGANYGYTF
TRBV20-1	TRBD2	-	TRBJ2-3	TGCAGTGCTACAACTAGCGGGGGAACCTCTGGCACAGATACGCAGTATTTT	CSATTSGGTSGTDTQYF
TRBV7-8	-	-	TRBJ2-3	TGTGCCAGCAGTGCGCGGGCGGGGTGGACAGATACGCAGTATTTT	CASSARAGWTDTQYF